A single sample gave rise to the 23 T cell receptor beta chains below, sequenced in a study of blood T cells in healthy people across ages. Next came a second PCR, run for about 7 to 12 cycles, which used a sample-barcoded 5' primer along with a J-beta primer mix. TCRdb analysed the 5' RACE reads with MiXCR anew, one entry per CDR3 protein. The sample lists a few hundred thousand distinct CDR3 sequences; 27% were seen once. Sequenced input: blood. These receptors originate from a woman in her 70s in good health.

The rearrangement links TRBV7-2 to TRBJ1-2; TRBD1 matches at 10 bases. The junction had 10 bases not matched to a gene; V was cut back by 4 bases and J by 5 bases. The germline V gene encodes CDR1 SGHTA and CDR2 FQGNSA. The CDR3 is 16 residues long. CDR3 sequence (DNA): TGTGCCAGCAGCTCCCAACCGGGACAGGGGCATTATGGCTACACCTTC. As protein: CASSSQPGQGHYGYTF.

Only a few counts were recorded for this clonotype. The chain uses TRBV20-1 and TRBJ1-2; 7 positions match TRBD1. Looked up from germline, CDR1 is DFQATT and CDR2 is SNEGSKA (reference sequence). The CDR3 is 14 amino acids. The ends lost 3 bases at V and 6 bases at J; junction bases unmatched: 10. The DNA for the CDR3 is TGCAGTGCTAGCCGGGACAGTGGAGTCGATGGCTACACCTTC. This encodes CSASRDSGVDGYTF.

This sequence joins TRBV29-1 and TRBJ1-2, with D possibly matching TRBD1 (5 bases). This CDR3 is 13 amino acids long. V lost 4 bases, J lost 8 bases, and 17 bases lay in between. CDR1 is SQVTM, CDR2 ANQGSEA, per germline. The CDR3 sequence is CSVGWGSDGGYTF. DNA of the CDR3: TGCAGCGTTGGATGGGGGTCCGATGGGGGCTACACCTTC.

This clonotype was seen a handful of times. The V call is TRBV28, the J call TRBJ2-7; maybe TRBD2 (7 bases). Germline lookup yields CDR1 MDHEN and CDR2 SYDVKM. With 6 bases removed from V and 4 bases from J, the gap between germline ends came to 28 bases. CDR3 length equals 18 residues. CDR3 in amino acids: CASSRGRFGRGGLYEQYF. The CDR3, as DNA: TGTGCCAGCAGCAGGGGCCGGTTTGGCCGCGGGGGTCTATACGAGCAGTACTTC.

The chain recombines TRBV20-1 with TRBJ2-5; no firm D call. Gene TRBJ2-7 matches the end of the DNA better, so the J call may be wrong. The germline CDR1 and CDR2 sequences are DFQATT and SNEGSKA (reference sequence). The CDR3 runs to 15 residues. The CDR3 DNA reads as TGCAGTGCTACAAGGGCCCTTCGGGCTTACTACGAGCAGTACTTC. It translates to CSATRALRAYYEQYF.

This rearrangement joins TRBV20-1 to TRBJ2-5; a possible D gene is TRBD1 (5 bases). The germline V gene encodes CDR1 DFQATT and CDR2 SNEGSKA (reference sequence). V dropped 1 base and J dropped 3 bases, with 6 bases sitting between them. This CDR3 contains 12 residues. The CDR3 is CSARGQKETQYF. CDR3 DNA: TGCAGTGCTAGAGGACAGAAAGAGACCCAGTACTTC.

The V call is TRBV9, the J call TRBJ1-3; D remains ambiguous. Between the trimmed V and J ends, which lost 4 bases and 3 bases, there was a span of 11 bases. The CDR3 contains 14 residues. Germline lookup yields CDR1 SGDLS and CDR2 YYNGEE. CDR3 in amino acids: CASSIQVLGNTIYF. DNA for the CDR3: TGTGCCAGCAGCATTCAGGTACTTGGAAACACCATATATTTT.

The CDR3 nucleotides read TGTGCCAGCAGCTTCGGGACGCCCTATGGCTACACCTTC. This translates into CASSFGTPYGYTF. The chain carries TRBV7-2 and TRBJ1-2, with D possibly TRBD1 on 5 matching bases. Germline V lookup: CDR1 SGHTA, CDR2 FQGNSA. The CDR3 spans 13 residues. Trimming removed 3 bases from V and 4 bases from J, with 9 bases in between.

In its sample, this clonotype was seen a few times. The chain has TRBV5-1 and TRBJ2-1; 10 bases are shared with TRBD2. This CDR3 has 15 amino acids. Germline V gives CDR1 SGHRS, CDR2 YFSETQ. Trimming cost V 2 bases and J 7 bases; bases outside gene matches: 6. The chain's CDR3 is CASSLSGGAQNEQFF. The CDR3 DNA is TGCGCCAGCAGCTTAAGCGGGGGGGCCCAAAATGAGCAGTTCTTC.

The V call is TRBV12-3 or TRBV12-4, the J call TRBJ2-5; tentatively, D is TRBD1 (6 bases). The CDR3 is 17 residues long. Trimming took off 5 bases at V and 4 bases at J, with 23 bases between the two ends. The CDR3 coding sequence is TGTGCCAGCAGTGTTGGATCCAGGGGCCCATTGGGAGAGACCCAGTACTTC. As protein: CASSVGSRGPLGETQYF.

Written as DNA, the CDR3 is TGTGCCTGGAGTGTTACCCATAGCAATCAGCCCCAGCATTTT. Translated: CAWSVTHSNQPQHF. The chain couples TRBV30 to TRBJ1-5; D ambiguous. Germline CDR1 reads GTSNPN; CDR2 reads SVGIG (reference sequence). CDR3 length equals 14 residues. Trimming pared 0 bases from V and 0 bases from J, leaving 6 bases between.

Note on this clonotype: The junction differs from germline at one of its ends, possibly a read error. The V and J genes are TRBV7-7 and TRBJ2-1; D not certain. Matching the DNA end better, TRBJ2-5 makes the J call doubtful. The CDR3 extends over 18 amino acids. The germline CDR1 and CDR2 sequences are SSHAT and FNYEAQ (reference sequence). The CDR3 region is CASSLRARSSVFQETQYF. DNA of the CDR3: TGTGCTAGCAGCTTACGCGCGCGGAGTTCGGTCTTCCAAGAGACCCAGTACTTC.

This clonotype was picked up a small number of times. The CDR3 coding sequence is TGCAGTGCTAGAGCTGGTACAATAGACTACGAGCAGTACTTC. Its translation: CSARAGTIDYEQYF. The gene calls are TRBV20-1 and TRBJ2-1; D unresolved. TRBJ2-7 explains the end of the DNA better; the J call may be wrong. The CDR3 extends over 14 amino acids. Germline V lookup: CDR1 DFQATT, CDR2 SNEGSKA (reference sequence).

This clonotype has a handful of counts. This chain links TRBV15 with TRBJ2-1; D is perhaps TRBD2 (6 bases). This CDR3 contains 16 residues. Per the germline V gene, CDR1 is LNHNV and CDR2 is YYDKDF (reference sequence). V lost 0 bases and J lost 0, with 9 bases in between. This CDR3 is CATSRDLTSSYNEQFF. DNA for the CDR3: TGTGCCACCAGCAGAGATTTGACTAGCTCCTACAATGAGCAGTTCTTC.

Details on this clonotype: At one end the junction does not follow the germline gene, possibly because of a read error. This rearrangement joins TRBV4-1 to TRBJ2-5, with 7 nucleotides matching TRBD1. Germline-derived CDR1 and CDR2 are MGHRA and YSYEKL. CDR3 length: 17 amino acids. For the CDR3, the DNA is TGCGCCAGCAGCCAAATACTCCAGGGGGTCTACCAAGAGACCCAGCACTTC. Translation gives CASSQILQGVYQETQHF.

Only a few counts were recorded for this clonotype. This sequence joins TRBV7-2 and TRBJ1-5; perhaps TRBD1 as D (5 bases). The germline CDR1 and CDR2 sequences are SGHTA and FQGNSA. This CDR3 contains 15 residues. The ends were cut back, 4 bases at V and 6 bases at J, with 16 bases in the middle. Written as DNA, the CDR3 is TGTGCCAGCAGCTCCGGGACCCGGGAAGCTCAGCCCCAGCATTTT. Protein sequence: CASSSGTREAQPQHF.

V is TRBV5-6 and J is TRBJ2-1; D could derive from TRBD1 or TRBD2 (6 bases each). The CDR3 sequence is 17 residues long. The germline V gene encodes CDR1 SGHDT and CDR2 YYEEEE. Trimming cost V 4 bases and J 0 bases, with 17 bases left between them. DNA for the CDR3: TGTGCCAGCAGCCATAGGGGGGCGAAATTCTCCTACAATGAGCAGTTCTTC. Its protein is CASSHRGAKFSYNEQFF. Based on the CDR3 plus reference TRBV5-6 and TRBJ2-1, the full variable domain is DAGVTQSPTHLIKTRGQQVTLRCSPKSGHDTVSWYQQALGQGPQFIFQYYEEEERQRGNFPDRFSGHQFPNYSSELNVNALLLGDSALYLCASSHRGAKFSYNEQFFGPGTRLTVL.

This clonotype was seen a handful of times. The chain carries TRBV29-1 and TRBJ1-6; D gene unclear. V was pared by 4 bases and J by 0 bases, with 4 bases between. The CDR3 is 13 residues long. Germline V gives CDR1 SQVTM, CDR2 ANQGSEA. This CDR3 is CSVADSYNSPLHF. The CDR3 nucleotides read TGCAGCGTTGCCGACTCCTATAATTCACCCCTCCACTTT. Complete variable domain (other parts from reference TRBV29-1 and TRBJ1-6): SAVISQKPSRDICQRGTSLTIQCQVDSQVTMMFWYRQQPGQSLTLIATANQGSEATYESGFVIDKFPISRPNLTFSTLTVSNMSPEDSSIYLCSVADSYNSPLHFGNGTRLTVT.

This clonotype was seen only a few times. J is TRBJ1-2 and V is TRBV7-2, with TRBD1 matching over 7 bases. Germline CDR1 and CDR2: SGHTA and FQGNSA. CDR3 size: 14 residues. The V and J ends lost 3 bases and 3 bases, in that order; junction bases with no gene match: 4. The CDR3 coding sequence is TGTGCCAGCAGCTTTACAGGGGTGGACTATGGCTACACCTTC. Translated: CASSFTGVDYGYTF.

This clonotype was detected a few times. The V call is TRBV11-1, the J call TRBJ2-1; D gene ambiguous. CDR1 is SGHAT and CDR2 is FQDESV in the germline V gene (reference sequence). There are 11 residues in the CDR3. V lost 8 bases and J lost 8, with 10 bases in between. As DNA, the CDR3 is TGTGCCAGCGCCTTGGGCGATGAGCAGTTCTTC. Its translation: CASALGDEQFF.

V is TRBV5-1 and J is TRBJ1-1; 7 bases agree with TRBD1. Germline assignment: CDR1 SGHRS and CDR2 YFSETQ. The CDR3 totals 15 residues. V dropped 4 bases and J dropped 0; count of bases not matched to a gene: 6. In nucleotides, the CDR3 is TGCGCCAGCAGCAGAGGACAGGCCGTGAACACTGAAGCTTTCTTT. Amino acids: CASSRGQAVNTEAFF.

This chain connects TRBV20-1 to TRBJ1-2, with 7 bases lining up with TRBD1. Germline loops: CDR1 DFQATT, CDR2 SNEGSKA (reference sequence). The CDR3 runs 12 residues. Trimming cost V 7 bases and J 7 bases; bases outside gene matches: 9. In DNA form, the CDR3 reads TGCAGTGGCCCCACAGGGGCGAGTGGCTACACCTTC. It specifies CSGPTGASGYTF.

The rearrangement uses TRBV10-3 and TRBJ1-2; 7 nucleotides match TRBD1. The germline V gene has CDR1 ENHRY and CDR2 SYGVKD. The junction had 7 bases not matched to a gene; V was cut back by 10 bases and J by 5 bases. This CDR3 contains 12 residues. CDR3 region: CATGQDWYGYTF. The CDR3 bases are TGTGCCACCGGACAGGATTGGTATGGCTACACCTTC.